This T cell receptor (beta chain) comes out of a study of cytomegalovirus exposure and HLA in healthy donors. General study findings and limits: Further analysis, carried out later, found HLA-associated TCR beta chains more clonally expanded than equally common other chains.

V was pared by 6 bases and J by 2 bases, with 14 bases between. Germline assignment: CDR1 MDHEN and CDR2 SYDVKM. This CDR3 region has 14 residues. Note on this clone: Its matching antigen is unknown.

It was with 60 Vbeta and 13 Jbeta primers that the PCR ran. Libraries were prepared by immunoSEQ multiplex PCR; TCRdb keeps only in-frame clonotypes and omits some of them. This sample's clone table lists approximately 150,000 clones. Material for sequencing was PBMCs. The V and J genes are TRBV28 and TRBJ2-7; D may be TRBD1 (6 bases). The source of this sequence is a woman aged 40 to 50 in good health and CMV-seronegative. The CDR3 sequence: CASSLWGPPYEQYF. DNA of the CDR3: TGTGCCAGCAGCCTGTGGGGGCCGCCCTACGAGCAGTACTTC.